These 3 T cell receptor beta chains were all obtained from the same sample, sequenced in a study of lymphopenia after photon versus proton radiotherapy. Sequencing was performed with immunoSEQ multiplex PCR; in TCRdb, only in-frame clones are kept and a portion is missing. This sample has about 65,000 clones, with approximately 87% found just once. The sequences come from peripheral blood, collected from a patient treated with proton-based radiotherapy. The origin of the receptors is a man of 80 years or more with esophageal cancer.

The chain uses TRBV18 and TRBJ1-3, with 10 bases that match TRBD1. In germline, CDR1 is KGHSH, CDR2 LQKENI. CDR3 length: 17 residues. J was trimmed by 0 bases and V by 5 bases; bases with no gene match: 7. The CDR3 sequence: CASSATGGDFSGNTIYF. The CDR3 nucleotides are TGTGCCAGCTCAGCGACAGGGGGCGATTTCTCTGGAAACACCATATATTTT.

This chain uses TRBV9 with TRBJ1-4; TRBD1 aligns across 7 bases. The CDR3 consists of 14 residues. Germline V lookup: CDR1 SGDLS, CDR2 YYNGEE. V was clipped by 4 bases and J by 7 bases; unmatched bases: 7. The DNA of the CDR3 is TGTGCCAGCAGCCCTCTTGACAGGGCTGAAAAACTGTTTTTT. Protein: CASSPLDRAEKLFF.

The chain joins TRBV7-3 to TRBJ1-1, with D unresolved. V lost 2 bases and J lost 3, with 7 bases in between. CDR1 is SGHTA and CDR2 is FQGTGA in the germline V gene. The CDR3 runs to 13 residues. The CDR3 loop is CASSLAPDTEAFF. In DNA, the CDR3 is TGTGCCAGCAGCTTAGCACCAGACACTGAAGCTTTCTTT.